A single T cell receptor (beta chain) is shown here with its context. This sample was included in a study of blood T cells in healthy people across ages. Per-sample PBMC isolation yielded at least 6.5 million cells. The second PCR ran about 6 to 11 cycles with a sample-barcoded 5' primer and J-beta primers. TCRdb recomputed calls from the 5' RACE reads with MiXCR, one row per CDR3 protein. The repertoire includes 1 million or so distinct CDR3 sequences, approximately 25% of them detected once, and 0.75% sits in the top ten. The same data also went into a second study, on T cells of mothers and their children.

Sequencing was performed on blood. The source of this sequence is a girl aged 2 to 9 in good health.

The CDR3 bases are TGTGCCAGGGGCGGTGGGGACTATGGCTACACCTTC. Translation gives CARGGGDYGYTF. The gene calls are TRBV12-3 or TRBV12-4 and TRBJ1-2; D unresolved. The CDR3 totals 12 residues. V was cut by 9 bases and J by 3 bases, with 11 bases left in between.